A selection of T cell receptor beta chains follows, all from one sample in a study of T-cell reconstitution after alpha-beta-depleted transplantation in children. TCRdb independently ran MiXCR on the PCR reads; one entry per CDR3 protein. The sample includes about 400,000 distinct CDR3 sequences, around 21% of them seen just once. Material: PBMCs from the stem cell graft donor, obtained from the stem cell graft. All receptors come from a human donor who donated a stem cell graft to a child with acute myeloid leukemia. The CDR3 runs from the conserved cysteine through the conserved F or W. Fields, in order: clone size, V gene, J gene, D gene, CDR3 DNA, CDR3 protein. A D gene is named only where the DNA matches it firmly. Clone size appears in some rows only: once, few, many, or a class for an expanded clone.

clone size: NA
V gene: TRBV7-9
J gene: TRBJ2-1
D gene: TRBD2
CDR3 DNA: TGTGCCAGCAGCCTAACTAGCGGGAGGGCCTTTGAGCAGTTCTTC
CDR3 protein: CASSLTSGRAFEQFF

clone size: NA
V gene: TRBV20-1
J gene: TRBJ2-1
D gene: NA
CDR3 DNA: TGCAGTGGCCGGGCGGAACACCGCTCCTACAATGAGCAGTTCTTC
CDR3 protein: CSGRAEHRSYNEQFF

clone size: few
V gene: TRBV29-1
J gene: TRBJ1-3
D gene: NA
CDR3 DNA: TGCAGCGTTGAAGATCGGCCAGGAGGAAACACCATATATTTT
CDR3 protein: CSVEDRPGGNTIYF

clone size: NA
V gene: TRBV24-1
J gene: TRBJ2-5
D gene: NA
CDR3 DNA: TGTGCCACCAGTGATTTGCGGTCAGGTGGGCACCAAGAGACCCAGTACTTC
CDR3 protein: CATSDLRSGGHQETQYF

clone size: NA
V gene: TRBV12-3/TRBV12-4
J gene: TRBJ2-3
D gene: TRBD1
CDR3 DNA: TGTGCCAGCAGTTTACGAGGGACAGGGGATGGTGCGCAGTATTTT
CDR3 protein: CASSLRGTGDGAQYF

clone size: many
V gene: TRBV28
J gene: TRBJ2-1
D gene: NA
CDR3 DNA: TGTGCCAGCCGAACAGGGATGGGTGAGCAGTTCTTC
CDR3 protein: CASRTGMGEQFF

clone size: few
V gene: TRBV6-1
J gene: TRBJ2-2
D gene: TRBD2
CDR3 DNA: TGTGCCATTCGAGGAACTAGCGGAGCCACCGGGGAGCTGTTTTTT
CDR3 protein: CAIRGTSGATGELFF

clone size: few
V gene: TRBV4-1
J gene: TRBJ2-3
D gene: NA
CDR3 DNA: TGCGCCAGCAGCCAAGACCACACAGATACGCAGTATTTT
CDR3 protein: CASSQDHTDTQYF

clone size: many
V gene: TRBV7-6
J gene: TRBJ2-1
D gene: TRBD2
CDR3 DNA: TGTGCCAGCAGCCCCCTCCCCAACTCGCGGGAGCTTGGCAATGAGCAGTTCTTC
CDR3 protein: CASSPLPNSRELGNEQFF

clone size: many
V gene: TRBV20-1
J gene: TRBJ2-1
D gene: TRBD2
CDR3 DNA: TGCAGTGCCCCCGGGACTAGCGTATACAATGAGCAGTTCTTC
CDR3 protein: CSAPGTSVYNEQFF

clone size: many
V gene: TRBV25-1
J gene: TRBJ2-1
D gene: NA
CDR3 DNA: TGTGCCAGCAGCCGGACGCGCGACGATGAGCAGTTCTTC
CDR3 protein: CASSRTRDDEQFF

clone size: many
V gene: TRBV20-1
J gene: TRBJ2-3
D gene: TRBD2
CDR3 DNA: TGCAGTGCCCGGAGGGAACTAGCGGGAGGGCCGACAGATACGCAGTATTTT
CDR3 protein: CSARRELAGGPTDTQYF

clone size: many
V gene: TRBV20-1
J gene: TRBJ2-7
D gene: NA
CDR3 DNA: TGCAGTGCTAGCGTGCACTCCTACGAGCAGTACTTC
CDR3 protein: CSASVHSYEQYF

clone size: NA
V gene: TRBV29-1
J gene: TRBJ2-3
D gene: NA
CDR3 DNA: TGCAGCGTTGAAGATCCAGCAGATACGCAGTATTTT
CDR3 protein: CSVEDPADTQYF

clone size: few
V gene: TRBV5-1
J gene: TRBJ2-7
D gene: TRBD2
CDR3 DNA: TGCGCCAGCTGTTGGAGAGCGGGAGATAGTTGTGAGCAGTACTTC
CDR3 protein: CASCWRAGDSCEQYF

clone size: NA
V gene: TRBV6-6
J gene: TRBJ1-1
D gene: NA
CDR3 DNA: TGTCGACCGAACCGACCTGAAGCTTTCTTT
CDR3 protein: CRPNRPEAFF

clone size: few
V gene: TRBV29-1
J gene: TRBJ1-3
D gene: TRBD1
CDR3 DNA: TGCAGCGTTGAAAAGGGACAGGGGGCGAAAAGCTCTGGAAACACCATATATTTT
CDR3 protein: CSVEKGQGAKSSGNTIYF

clone size: NA
V gene: TRBV4-3
J gene: TRBJ2-1
D gene: TRBD1
CDR3 DNA: TGCGCCAGCAGCCAAGATTTGAGGACAGGGGGCGATGAGCAGTTCTTC
CDR3 protein: CASSQDLRTGGDEQFF

clone size: NA
V gene: TRBV12-3/TRBV12-4
J gene: TRBJ2-3
D gene: TRBD2
CDR3 DNA: TGTGCCAGCAGTCGTAGCGGGATCATCACTAGCACAGATACGCAGTATTTT
CDR3 protein: CASSRSGIITSTDTQYF

clone size: NA
V gene: TRBV4-1
J gene: TRBJ2-1
D gene: TRBD2
CDR3 DNA: TGCGCCAGCAGCCGACCGACTAGCGGGGTTGGCCATGAGCAGTTCTTC
CDR3 protein: CASSRPTSGVGHEQFF

clone size: many
V gene: TRBV6-1
J gene: TRBJ2-7
D gene: TRBD1
CDR3 DNA: TGTGCCAGCAACCCTGACAGGGCTCACTCCTACGAGCAGTACTTC
CDR3 protein: CASNPDRAHSYEQYF

clone size: NA
V gene: TRBV27
J gene: TRBJ2-7
D gene: NA
CDR3 DNA: TGTGCCAGCAGTTCCTCGGACCTTGGCGGGCCCTACGAGCAGTACTTC
CDR3 protein: CASSSSDLGGPYEQYF

clone size: few
V gene: TRBV4-3
J gene: TRBJ2-5
D gene: TRBD2
CDR3 DNA: TGCGCCAGCAGCGTACTCCCTGGGATAGCGGGAGTGGAGACCCAGTACTTC
CDR3 protein: CASSVLPGIAGVETQYF

clone size: many
V gene: TRBV20-1
J gene: TRBJ2-3
D gene: TRBD2
CDR3 DNA: TGCAGTGCTCGCCCTAGCGGGAGAACAGATACGCAGTATTTT
CDR3 protein: CSARPSGRTDTQYF

clone size: NA
V gene: TRBV9
J gene: TRBJ2-7
D gene: TRBD2
CDR3 DNA: TGTGCCAGCAGCCCTCGGGGGGACTTCTATTGTTACGAGCAGTACTTC
CDR3 protein: CASSPRGDFYCYEQYF

clone size: NA
V gene: TRBV3-1
J gene: TRBJ2-1
D gene: TRBD2
CDR3 DNA: TGTGCCAGCAGCCAACCGAGGACTAGCGGATACAATGAGCAGTTCTTC
CDR3 protein: CASSQPRTSGYNEQFF

clone size: many
V gene: TRBV6-5
J gene: TRBJ2-1
D gene: TRBD2
CDR3 DNA: TGTGCCAGCAAAATTGGACTAGCGGTCGCCGAGCAGTTCTTC
CDR3 protein: CASKIGLAVAEQFF

clone size: few
V gene: TRBV7-3
J gene: TRBJ2-5
D gene: TRBD2
CDR3 DNA: TGTGCCAGCAGCTGGGAGAGCGGGAGCCAAGAGACCCAGTACTTC
CDR3 protein: CASSWESGSQETQYF

clone size: NA
V gene: TRBV29-1
J gene: TRBJ1-2
D gene: TRBD1
CDR3 DNA: TGCAGCGGGGGGGACAGGGAAAATTATGGCTACACCTTC
CDR3 protein: CSGGDRENYGYTF

clone size: NA
V gene: TRBV4-2
J gene: TRBJ1-1
D gene: TRBD1
CDR3 DNA: TGTGCCAGCACTCGACAGGGCACTGAAGCTTTCTTT
CDR3 protein: CASTRQGTEAFF

clone size: few
V gene: TRBV5-1
J gene: TRBJ2-3
D gene: NA
CDR3 DNA: TGCGCCAGCAGCCTCAACAGGAGGGGTCGGCAAAGCACAGATACGCAGTATTTT
CDR3 protein: CASSLNRRGRQSTDTQYF

clone size: NA
V gene: TRBV6-4
J gene: TRBJ2-2
D gene: NA
CDR3 DNA: TGTGCCAGCAGTGACTCCGCTCGGACAACCGGGGAGCTGTTTTTT
CDR3 protein: CASSDSARTTGELFF

clone size: NA
V gene: TRBV27
J gene: TRBJ1-2
D gene: TRBD1
CDR3 DNA: TGTGCCAGCAGTTTGGGGACAGGGCTCTATGGCTACACCTTC
CDR3 protein: CASSLGTGLYGYTF

clone size: few
V gene: TRBV24-1
J gene: TRBJ2-6
D gene: TRBD1
CDR3 DNA: TGTGCCACCAGTGACTCCTGGGACAGTTCTACAGGGGCCAACGTCCTGACTTTC
CDR3 protein: CATSDSWDSSTGANVLTF

clone size: few
V gene: TRBV20-1
J gene: TRBJ2-1
D gene: TRBD2
CDR3 DNA: TGCAGCCCAACTAGCGGGAGAGGAGATGAGCAGTTCTTC
CDR3 protein: CSPTSGRGDEQFF

clone size: NA
V gene: TRBV6-5
J gene: TRBJ2-7
D gene: NA
CDR3 DNA: TGTGCCAGCAGCCGACTCGAGATCTACGAGCAGTACTTC
CDR3 protein: CASSRLEIYEQYF

clone size: many
V gene: TRBV5-1
J gene: TRBJ2-7
D gene: NA
CDR3 DNA: TGCGCCAGCAGCTTGGAACCAGCCCTCGCTTACGAGCAGTACTTC
CDR3 protein: CASSLEPALAYEQYF

clone size: NA
V gene: TRBV29-1
J gene: TRBJ2-1
D gene: NA
CDR3 DNA: TGCAGCGTTGTAGGAGGGAGCGATTCCTACAATGAGCAGTTCTTC
CDR3 protein: CSVVGGSDSYNEQFF

clone size: NA
V gene: TRBV7-4
J gene: TRBJ2-7
D gene: TRBD1
CDR3 DNA: TGTGCCAGGTGCCTGGGACAGCACTACGAGCAGTACTTC
CDR3 protein: CARCLGQHYEQYF

clone size: few
V gene: TRBV29-1
J gene: TRBJ2-7
D gene: TRBD2
CDR3 DNA: TGCAGCGTTGAATTTCGTAGGGGGAGGCTAGCGGGAGGACTATCCTACGAGCAGTACTTC
CDR3 protein: CSVEFRRGRLAGGLSYEQYF

clone size: many
V gene: TRBV6-5
J gene: TRBJ2-7
D gene: TRBD1
CDR3 DNA: TGTGCCAGCAGTCCCGGGACAGGGTTTAGCGAGCAGTACTTC
CDR3 protein: CASSPGTGFSEQYF

clone size: few
V gene: TRBV7-9
J gene: TRBJ2-3
D gene: TRBD2
CDR3 DNA: TGTGCCAGCAGCACGTGGACTAGCGGGAGAGCAGATACGCAGTATTTT
CDR3 protein: CASSTWTSGRADTQYF

clone size: NA
V gene: TRBV6-2/TRBV6-3
J gene: TRBJ2-7
D gene: TRBD2
CDR3 DNA: TGTGCCAGCAGTTACACGAGCGGGAGGGCGTGGGAGCAGTACTTC
CDR3 protein: CASSYTSGRAWEQYF

clone size: few
V gene: TRBV20-1
J gene: TRBJ2-3
D gene: TRBD1
CDR3 DNA: TGCAGTGCTAGACCACCGGGACAGGGGGCATATACGCAGTATTTT
CDR3 protein: CSARPPGQGAYTQYF

clone size: NA
V gene: TRBV12-3/TRBV12-4
J gene: TRBJ1-4
D gene: NA
CDR3 DNA: TGTGCCAGCAGTTCGACCGCCTCTGAAAAACTGTTTTTT
CDR3 protein: CASSSTASEKLFF

clone size: few
V gene: TRBV12-3/TRBV12-4
J gene: TRBJ2-1
D gene: TRBD2
CDR3 DNA: TGTGCCAGCAGACTTAGCGGGTATTCCTACAATGAGCAGTTCTTC
CDR3 protein: CASRLSGYSYNEQFF

clone size: once
V gene: TRBV28
J gene: TRBJ2-3
D gene: NA
CDR3 DNA: TGTGCCAGCAGTTTAGGGTGGGCTCGGCGGAGGGCTAGCACAGATACGCAGTATTTT
CDR3 protein: CASSLGWARRRASTDTQYF

clone size: NA
V gene: TRBV7-3
J gene: TRBJ2-1
D gene: TRBD2
CDR3 DNA: TGTGCCAGCAGCTTGAGCCTAGCGGGAGCTAAGTCAAATGAGCAGTTCTTC
CDR3 protein: CASSLSLAGAKSNEQFF

clone size: NA
V gene: TRBV7-6
J gene: TRBJ1-1
D gene: NA
CDR3 DNA: TGTGCCAGCAGCTTTAGGGAACGGGCTGAAGCTTTCTTT
CDR3 protein: CASSFRERAEAFF

clone size: few
V gene: TRBV6-5
J gene: TRBJ2-3
D gene: TRBD2
CDR3 DNA: TGTGCCAGCAGTTACTATAGGACTAGCGGGAGCACAGATACGCAGTATTTT
CDR3 protein: CASSYYRTSGSTDTQYF

clone size: many
V gene: TRBV10-3
J gene: TRBJ2-5
D gene: NA
CDR3 DNA: TGTGCCATCAGTGGGGGAGACAACGCTCAAGAGACCCAGTACTTC
CDR3 protein: CAISGGDNAQETQYF

clone size: NA
V gene: TRBV7-9
J gene: TRBJ2-1
D gene: TRBD2
CDR3 DNA: TGTGCCAGCACTCAGGGGGGGACTAGCGACAATGAGCAGTTCTTC
CDR3 protein: CASTQGGTSDNEQFF

clone size: NA
V gene: TRBV3-1
J gene: TRBJ2-7
D gene: TRBD1
CDR3 DNA: TGTGCCAGCAGTCACAGGGGATTAGACGAGCAGTACTTC
CDR3 protein: CASSHRGLDEQYF

clone size: NA
V gene: TRBV28
J gene: TRBJ2-7
D gene: NA
CDR3 DNA: TGTGCCAGCAGTTTAGGGGAATGGGACGATTCCTACGAGCAGTACTTC
CDR3 protein: CASSLGEWDDSYEQYF

clone size: few
V gene: TRBV15
J gene: TRBJ2-5
D gene: NA
CDR3 DNA: TGTGCCACCAGCAGAGAAAGGGGCTGGAAAGAGACCCAGTACTTC
CDR3 protein: CATSRERGWKETQYF

clone size: NA
V gene: TRBV20-1
J gene: TRBJ2-7
D gene: NA
CDR3 DNA: TGCAGTGCTAGTACGGGGTGGTCCTACGAGCAGTACTTC
CDR3 protein: CSASTGWSYEQYF